Only a few counts were recorded for the clone carrying this T cell receptor (beta chain). Its cognate antigen is unknown. This sample was taken from a study of beta chain features in type 1 diabetes. Sorting produced populations that all topped 98% purity. The study reverse transcribed the entire isolated RNA, so it sequenced expressed TCRB transcripts. Sequencing was performed with immunoSEQ multiplex PCR; in TCRdb, only in-frame clones are kept and a portion is missing. Of 160,000 or so clones listed, roughly 10% were seen once; the top ten hold about 0.65%. The CDR3 contains 16 residues. V shed 2 bases and J shed 5 bases, with 18 bases lying between them. The germline V gene encodes CDR1 MNHNY and CDR2 SVGAGI (reference sequence). Study-level results: TCRB CDR3s from Type 1 diabetes patients were moderately but significantly shorter in all four CD4+ subsets.

This clonotype originated in a woman aged 25 to 39 with type 1 diabetes. The V gene is TRBV6-6, the J gene TRBJ2-5; maybe TRBD2 (5 bases). Sequencing used central memory CD4+ T cells from blood. The chain's CDR3 is CASSYPRTAPEETQYF. In DNA, the CDR3 is TGTGCCAGCAGTTACCCGAGGACTGCTCCAGAGGAGACCCAGTACTTC.